This TCR beta chain was obtained from a study of cytomegalovirus exposure and HLA in healthy donors. A remark on this clone: The target antigen is unknown.

The PCR ran on 60 Vbeta and 13 Jbeta primers. TCRdb keeps only in-frame clones here, not all; method: immunoSEQ multiplex PCR. The data hold over 70,000 clones, with just under 75% observed a single time. Trimming shortened V by 5 bases and J by 7 bases, and 20 bases separated the two germline ends. Germline V CDR1 and CDR2: MNHEY, SMNVEV (reference sequence). The CDR3 runs to 15 residues. Notes on the study in general: Later analysis suggested most CMV-associated TCR beta chains were HLA-restricted.

This clonotype was sampled from a human donor in good health. Sequencing used PBMCs. The chain employs TRBV27 and TRBJ1-1; TRBD1 might be the D (6 bases). The CDR3 DNA reads TGTGCCAGCAGTCTACATTCGGGACACCTACTTGAAGCTTTCTTT. It is translated as CASSLHSGHLLEAFF.